The sequence of this T cell receptor (beta chain) was determined in a study of regulatory T cells. Study-level results: In CD3G-deficient patients, conventional CD4+ T cells were enriched for hydrophobic CDR3 residues at positions 6 and 7. Skewed V and J usage and few unique V-J pairs marked patient repertoires, most in Tregs.

This CDR3 has 15 residues. V lost 5 bases to trimming and J lost 7 bases; unmatched junction nucleotides: 9. In germline, CDR1 is SQVTM, CDR2 ANQGSEA. The PCR used 52 TRBV and 13 TRBJ primers. The repertoire was sequenced with immunoSEQ multiplex PCR; TCRdb's copy has only in-frame clones and lacks some. The sample lists under 30,000 clones, over 75% seen once, with approximately 1.3% in the top ten. All CD3G-deficient patients showed autoimmunity, more severe in two. Patients, 2 to 39 years old, had expanded memory T-cell proportions. Regulatory (CD25-high CD127-low) and conventional (CD25-low CD127-high) CD4+ T cells were sorted separately. As regards this clone: The antigen is unknown.

This TCR derives from a child aged 5 to 17 with CD3G deficiency. The sequenced sample was conventional CD4+ T cells sorted from blood. V is TRBV29-1 and J is TRBJ2-1, with 12 nucleotides matching TRBD2. The CDR3 is CSVIGASGRVNEQFF. Here the CDR3 DNA reads TGCAGCGTTATCGGCGCTAGCGGGAGGGTTAATGAGCAGTTCTTC.